The 12 T cell receptor beta chains in this list originate from one sample, sequenced in a study of molecular identifiers for immune sequencing clone quantification. One entry per CDR3 protein, called by TCRdb with MiXCR from the PCR reads. Of nearly 55,000 distinct CDR3 sequences in the sample, approximately 40% are singletons; the top ten hold 3% to 4%. What was sequenced was naive CD8+ T cells from blood, with Jurkat cell RNA spiked in. Described subset: FACS-sorted CD8+CD4-CCR7+CD45RA+ naive T cells. The receptors derive from a human donor in good health. Some libraries in this study had Jurkat cell RNA spiked in.

In the case of this clonotype: A single base separates this from a much larger clone, so it may be a read error. The rearrangement uses TRBV9 and TRBJ2-3; no definite D call. The germline gives CDR1 SGDLS, CDR2 YYNGEE. This CDR3 has 14 residues. CDR3 protein: CASSEIADTDTRYF. DNA for the CDR3: TGTGCCAGCAGCGAGATAGCAGACACAGATACGCGGTATTTT.

This clonotype was seen a single time. A read error may explain this, as a much larger clone is one base away. The rearrangement links TRBV7-9 to TRBJ2-3, with D perhaps TRBD1 (5 bases). Germline V gene sequence: CDR1 SEHNR, CDR2 FQNEAQ (reference sequence). The CDR3 spans 14 residues. The CDR3 bases are TGTGCCAGCAGCGCAGGGCTCCAGCCAGATATGCAGTATTTT. This gives the protein CASSAGLQPDMQYF.

As to this clonotype: One base away lies a much larger clone, so this may be a sequencing read error. The gene calls are TRBV28 and TRBJ1-6, with D maybe TRBD1 (5 bases). Germline lookup yields CDR1 MDHEN and CDR2 SYDVKM. CDR3 length: 15 amino acids. In nucleotides, the CDR3 is TGTGCCAGCAGTTTCCGGGACGGGTATAATTCACCCCGCCACTTT. The encoded protein is CASSFRDGYNSPRHF.

This clonotype has a handful of counts. This chain links TRBV20-1 with TRBJ2-7, with D uncertain. The germline V gene has CDR1 DFQATT and CDR2 SNEGSKA (reference sequence). The CDR3 is 13 amino acids. The ends were cut back, 4 bases at V and 3 bases at J, with 13 bases in the middle. The CDR3 sequence: CSATSTISYEQYF. DNA for the CDR3: TGCAGTGCTACCTCCACAATTAGCTACGAGCAGTACTTC.

To note about this clonotype: This could be a read error, since a much larger clone is one nucleotide away. The chain has TRBV2 and TRBJ1-5; maybe TRBD1 (5 bases). This CDR3 is 14 amino acids long. Germline assignment: CDR1 SNHLY and CDR2 FYNNEI. The CDR3 protein is CAGRRWGDNQPQHF. CDR3 coding DNA: TGTGCCGGCAGGAGGTGGGGGGACAATCAGCCCCAGCATTTT.

The chain recombines TRBV5-3 with TRBJ2-7, with 12 bases aligning to TRBD2. TRBV5-3 is known as an ORF, though its function is uncertain. CDR3 length: 14 amino acids. The V gene end was trimmed by 8 bases and the J gene end by 5 bases; junction bases not matched to a gene: 8. The CDR3, as DNA: TGTGCCAGCAGCCCATGGACTAGCGGGAACGAGCAGTACTTC. This gives the protein CASSPWTSGNEQYF.

Concerning this clonotype: A clone one base away is much larger, so this may be a read error. The final CDR3 position lacks the conserved phenylalanine or tryptophan, pointing to a likely read error. This chain links TRBV7-8 with TRBJ1-4, with D unclear. CDR1 SGHVS and CDR2 FQNEAQ come from the germline V gene. The CDR3 sequence is 14 residues long. The ends were cut back, 0 bases at V and 10 bases at J, with 12 bases in the middle. For the CDR3, the DNA is TGTGCCAGCAGCTTAGCCGGGGAAGAGGGAAAACTGTTTATT. Translating it yields CASSLAGEEGKLFI.

This clonotype was counted between two and nine times. The germline gene is not matched at one end of the junction; a read error may be the cause. The gene calls are TRBV4-2 and TRBJ1-1, with 7 bases lining up with TRBD1. Germline CDR1 reads LGHNA; CDR2 reads YNFKEQ. This CDR3 comprises 11 residues. The chain's CDR3 is CASSQGQGYVF. CDR3 coding DNA: TGTGCCAGCAGCCAAGGACAGGGATATGTCTTT.

This clonotype was found a few times. Here the CDR3 omits its conserved ending phenylalanine or tryptophan, so a read error is the likely source. The V gene is TRBV20-1, the J gene TRBJ2-3; TRBD2 aligns across 12 bases. This CDR3 is built from 15 residues. From germline, CDR1 is DFQATT and CDR2 SNEGSKA (reference sequence). J gave up 2 bases and V 6 bases, and 6 bases lay outside the gene matches. DNA for the CDR3: TGCAGTGCGAGTACTAGCGGGAGGACCACAGATACGCAGTATTCT. Residues: CSASTSGRTTDTQYS.

The J gene is TRBJ1-5, the V gene TRBV6-2 or TRBV6-3; TRBD1 aligns across 10 bases. Germline V gives CDR1 MNHEY, CDR2 SVGEGT. The CDR3 is made up of 15 amino acids. V lost 4 bases to trimming and J lost 3 bases; unmatched junction nucleotides: 3. The CDR3: CASSWTGGFNQPQHF. DNA for the CDR3: TGTGCCAGCAGTTGGACAGGGGGATTCAATCAGCCCCAGCATTTT.

This chain links TRBV5-5 with TRBJ1-1; possibly TRBD1 for D (5 bases). The CDR3 spans 13 residues. The V gene lost 1 base and the J gene lost 6 bases, with 10 bases spanning the gap. Germline lookup yields CDR1 SGHKS and CDR2 YYEKEE (reference sequence). The CDR3: CASSLFRAAEAFF. CDR3 sequence (DNA): TGTGCCAGCAGCTTGTTCAGGGCCGCTGAAGCTTTCTTT.

The chain combines TRBV19 with TRBJ2-4; 8 nucleotides line up with TRBD1. Germline CDR1 is LNHDA and CDR2 is SQIVND (reference sequence). The CDR3 sequence is 15 residues long. Germline trimming cut 3 bases from V and 6 bases from J; bases unmatched to any gene: 7. DNA for the CDR3: TGTGCCAGTAGTATCCAAACGGACAGGGTAAACATTCAGTACTTC. Its protein product is CASSIQTDRVNIQYF.